The 21 T cell receptor beta chains below were found in one sample sequenced in a study of synovial regulatory T cells in juvenile arthritis. This table comes from immunoSEQ multiplex PCR, and its TCRdb copy is limited to in-frame clones, with some not included. Its table records 8,500 to 10,000 clones. Their antigens are not known. Study outcomes and limitations: Compared with other blood Treg cells, inflammation-associated Treg cells had reduced TCR diversity.

Sequencing used Treg cells from blood. Subset: HLA-DR+ inflammation-associated blood Treg cells. All receptors come from a donor aged 2-30 years with juvenile idiopathic arthritis.

This sequence joins TRBV6-5 and TRBJ1-1; the D call of TRBD1 rests on TCRdb alone, since no DNA is present to check it. The CDR3 sequence is 13 residues long. The nucleotide record is missing. Germline-derived CDR1 and CDR2 are MNHEY and SVGAGI. The CDR3 spells CASSYSRTNEAFF.

V gene TRBV4-3 combines with J gene TRBJ1-1; TCRdb designates TRBD1, a call that cannot be tested without DNA. The germline V gene has CDR1 LGHNA and CDR2 YSLEER. The length of the CDR3 is 14 residues. The protein alone is recorded here. The chain's CDR3 is CASSQGAANTEAFF.

The chain uses TRBV6-6 and TRBJ1-1; the TCRdb call, TRBD1, lacks DNA for checking. This CDR3 has 14 amino acids. DNA for this receptor is not on file. Germline-derived CDR1 and CDR2 are MNHNY and SVGAGI (reference sequence). CDR3 in amino acids: CASTIGAPNTEAFF.

The CDR3 region is CASSRGTSGGADTQYF. The J gene is TRBJ2-3, the V gene TRBV14; TCRdb designates TRBD2, a call that cannot be tested without DNA. In germline, CDR1 is SGHDN, CDR2 FVKESK. CDR3 length: 16 residues. No DNA sequence is on record.

The chain carries TRBV9 and TRBJ2-1; TCRdb returns TRBD2, unconfirmable since there is no DNA. Germline V gene lookup returns CDR1 SGDLS and CDR2 YYNGEE. This CDR3 comprises 15 residues. No DNA was logged. The CDR3 protein is CASSVGLADYNEQFF.

The chain uses TRBV7-7 and TRBJ2-1; TCRdb's assignment of TRBD2 cannot be checked, as there is no DNA. This CDR3 comprises 15 residues. No DNA is recorded. Germline V CDR1 and CDR2: SSHAT, FNYEAQ (reference sequence). This CDR3 reads CASSQAGGSYNEQFF. The full variable domain, in which reference TRBV7-7 and TRBJ2-1 provide the parts outside the CDR3, is GAGVSQSPRYKVTKRGQDVTLRCDPISSHATLYWYQQALGQGPEFLTYFNYEAQPDKSGLPSDRFSAERPEGSISTLTIQRTEQRDSAMYRCASSQAGGSYNEQFFGPGTRLTVL.

V and J are TRBV29-1 and TRBJ1-2. This CDR3 comprises 14 residues. No DNA is recorded. Germline V CDR1 and CDR2: SQVTM, ANQGSEA. The CDR3: CSVESGYADYGYTF.

V gene TRBV10-3 combines with J gene TRBJ2-5; with no DNA, the TCRdb D assignment of TRBD1 cannot be verified. Germline V CDR1 and CDR2: ENHRY, SYGVKD. The CDR3 runs 15 residues. No DNA sequence is on record. The CDR3 loop reads CAIHRGTGSKETQYF.

The chain uses TRBV6-1 and TRBJ1-5; TCRdb's D call, TRBD1, is unchecked because there is no DNA. CDR1 is MNHNS and CDR2 is SASEGT in the germline V gene. The CDR3 has 19 residues. No coding sequence is recorded. The CDR3 here is CASSELNTPGFFVISPQHF.

The V call is TRBV27, the J call TRBJ1-1; without DNA, the TCRdb call of TRBD1 cannot be checked. Germline V CDR1 and CDR2: MNHEY, SMNVEV (reference sequence). The CDR3 consists of 17 residues. Only the protein is available. The CDR3 reads CASSTLWTGSFNTEAFF.

V usage is TRBV19 and J usage is TRBJ1-1; TCRdb returns TRBD1, unconfirmable since there is no DNA. The CDR3 has 15 amino acids. Only the protein is on record. Germline CDR1 LNHDA, CDR2 SQIVND (reference sequence). This chain's CDR3 is CASAGTGNMNTEAFF.

This clone is called medium-sized based on its frequency. The J gene is TRBJ1-2, the V gene TRBV7-2; the D gene TCRdb calls, TRBD1, cannot be checked with no DNA. The CDR3 consists of 16 residues. No DNA sequence was recorded. Germline CDR1 reads SGHTA; CDR2 reads FQGNSA. CDR3 loop: CASSLVRRSWGHGYTF.

The chain has TRBV2 and TRBJ1-3. Germline lookup yields CDR1 SNHLY and CDR2 FYNNEI. The CDR3 extends over 13 amino acids. Only the protein is available. CDR3 sequence reads: CASFGGWGNTIYF. Based on the CDR3 plus reference TRBV2 and TRBJ1-3, the full variable domain is EPEVTQTPSHQVTQMGQEVILRCVPISNHLYFYWYRQILGQKVEFLVSFYNNEISEKSEIFDDQFSVERPDGSNFTLKIRSTKLEDSAMYFCASFGGWGNTIYFGEGSWLTVV.

The chain carries TRBV5-6 and TRBJ1-2; TCRdb's D gene call, TRBD1, goes unchecked for lack of DNA. Germline-derived CDR1 and CDR2 are SGHDT and YYEEEE. The CDR3 is made up of 14 amino acids. The nucleotide record is missing. The chain's CDR3 is CASGQDRGRIGYTF.

The chain carries TRBV4-1 and TRBJ2-5; the D gene TCRdb calls, TRBD1, cannot be checked with no DNA. CDR1 MGHRA and CDR2 YSYEKL come from the germline V gene. This CDR3 has 13 residues. No nucleotide data were recorded. This chain's CDR3 is CASSGQGEETQYF.

The chain employs TRBV7-2 and TRBJ1-5; TCRdb selects TRBD1, and the lack of DNA leaves this call unchecked. Looked up from germline, CDR1 is SGHTA and CDR2 is FQGNSA. This CDR3 is 15 amino acids long. DNA for this receptor is not on file. The CDR3 protein is CASSFRQGRNQPQHF.

This chain connects TRBV11-3 to TRBJ1-1. Germline V gene sequence: CDR1 SGHNT, CDR2 YENEEA. The CDR3 covers 13 residues. Only the protein is available. This CDR3 reads CASSGPGEGEAFF. The full variable domain, with the rest looked up from reference TRBV11-3 and TRBJ1-1, is EAGVVQSPRYKIIEKKQPVAFWCNPISGHNTLYWYLQNLGQGPELLIRYENEEAVDDSQLPKDRFSAERLKGVDSTLKIQPAELGDSAVYLCASSGPGEGEAFFGQGTRLTVV.

The chain's CDR3 is CATSRDFESEQYF. V is TRBV15 and J is TRBJ2-7; TCRdb gives TRBD2 as the D gene, but with no DNA this cannot be confirmed. The CDR3 spans 13 residues. Only the protein is available. Germline CDR1 and CDR2: LNHNV and YYDKDF (reference sequence).

This CDR3 reads CASGQGWDTEAFF. The chain employs TRBV27 and TRBJ1-1; the TCRdb D gene call, TRBD1, has no DNA to confirm it. Germline CDR1 reads MNHEY; CDR2 reads SMNVEV (reference sequence). There are 13 residues in the CDR3. This entry has no DNA.

The V gene is TRBV10-3, the J gene TRBJ1-3. CDR1 is ENHRY, CDR2 SYGVKD, per germline. The CDR3 is made up of 12 amino acids. DNA is not recorded here. CDR3: CAISESGNTIYF.

This chain links TRBV5-1 with TRBJ1-6; TCRdb proposes TRBD1, but this gene call is untestable without DNA. CDR3 length: 14 residues. The DNA is not on file. CDR1 is SGHRS and CDR2 is YFSETQ in the germline V gene. This CDR3 reads CASSLDRANSPLHF.